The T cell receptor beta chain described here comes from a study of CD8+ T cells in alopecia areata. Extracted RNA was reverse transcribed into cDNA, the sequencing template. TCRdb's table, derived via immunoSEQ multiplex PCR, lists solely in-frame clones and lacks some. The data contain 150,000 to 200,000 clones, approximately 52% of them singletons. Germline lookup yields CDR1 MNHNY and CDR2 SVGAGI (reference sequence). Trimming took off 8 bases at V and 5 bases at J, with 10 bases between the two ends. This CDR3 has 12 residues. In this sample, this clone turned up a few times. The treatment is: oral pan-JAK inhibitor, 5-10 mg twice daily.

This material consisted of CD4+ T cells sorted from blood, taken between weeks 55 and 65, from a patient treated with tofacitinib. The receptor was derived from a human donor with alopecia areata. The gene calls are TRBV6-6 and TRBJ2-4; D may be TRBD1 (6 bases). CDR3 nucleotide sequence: TGTGCCAGCCGGACAGCTGAAAACATTCAGTACTTC. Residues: CASRTAENIQYF.